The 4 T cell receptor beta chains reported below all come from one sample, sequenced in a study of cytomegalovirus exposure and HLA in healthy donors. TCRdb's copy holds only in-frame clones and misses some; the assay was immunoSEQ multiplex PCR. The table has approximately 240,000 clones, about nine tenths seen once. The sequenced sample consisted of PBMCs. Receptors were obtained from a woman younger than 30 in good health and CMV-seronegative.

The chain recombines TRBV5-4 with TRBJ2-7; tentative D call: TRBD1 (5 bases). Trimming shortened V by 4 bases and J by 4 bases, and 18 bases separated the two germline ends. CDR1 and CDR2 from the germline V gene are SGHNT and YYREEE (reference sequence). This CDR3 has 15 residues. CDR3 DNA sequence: TGTGCCAGCAGCCCCTCGGACAAGGGTACGTACGAGCAGTACTTC. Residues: CASSPSDKGTYEQYF.

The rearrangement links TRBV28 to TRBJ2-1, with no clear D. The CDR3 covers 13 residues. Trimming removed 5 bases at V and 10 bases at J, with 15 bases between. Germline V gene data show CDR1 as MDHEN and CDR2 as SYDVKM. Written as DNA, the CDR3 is TGTGCCAGCAGTCGAACGCAAGGCGGAGAGCAGTTCTTC. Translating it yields CASSRTQGGEQFF.

CDR3 loop: CASSLLAGDIYEQYF. CDR3 DNA: TGCGCCAGCAGCTTACTAGCGGGAGATATCTACGAGCAGTACTTC. The chain couples TRBV5-1 to TRBJ2-7; 11 bases map to TRBD2. There are 15 residues in the CDR3. Germline lookup yields CDR1 SGHRS and CDR2 YFSETQ. V was pared by 2 bases and J by 3 bases, with 4 bases of the junction left unmatched. Variable domain in full (rest from reference TRBV5-1 and TRBJ2-7): KAGVTQTPRYLIKTRGQQVTLSCSPISGHRSVSWYQQTPGQGLQFLFEYFSETQRNKGNFPGRFSGRQFSNSRSEMNVSTLELGDSALYLCASSLLAGDIYEQYFGPGTRLTVT.

The CDR3, as DNA: TGTGCCAGCAGCGTAGCAAGGGGGCCGCACTATGGCTACACCTTC. This codes for CASSVARGPHYGYTF. The chain has TRBV9 and TRBJ1-2, with 7 bases aligning to TRBD1. J was trimmed by 3 bases and V by 0 bases; bases with no gene match: 5. The CDR3 spans 15 residues. Germline V gene sequence: CDR1 SGDLS, CDR2 YYNGEE. The variable domain in full, with the rest retrieved from reference TRBV9 and TRBJ1-2, is DSGVTQTPKHLITATGQRVTLRCSPRSGDLSVYWYQQSLDQGLQFLIQYYNGEERAKGNILERFSAQQFPDLHSELNLSSLELGDSALYFCASSVARGPHYGYTFGSGTRLTVV.